This is a list of T cell receptor beta chains from one sample in a study of CD8+CD57+ T cells in acquired aplastic anemia. In TCRdb, the reads were re-called with MiXCR into one record per CDR3 protein. The sample lists 60,000 to 75,000 distinct CDR3 sequences; less than 65% were seen once. Sequencing used sorted CD4+, CD8+, or CD8+CD57+ T cells (not recorded which) from PBMCs. These receptors were taken from a human donor in good health, serving as a control. The CDR3 runs from the conserved cysteine through the conserved F or W. Each record gives: CDR3 protein, CDR3 DNA, D gene, V gene, J gene, clone size. A D gene is named only where the DNA matches it firmly. Where a row states a size, it is once, few, many or the class of an expanded clone; other rows omit it.

CDR3aa: CAISEGGRGTDTQYF; CDR3nt: TGTGCCATCAGTGAGGGGGGGAGAGGGACAGATACGCAGTATTTT; d_gene: -; v_gene: TRBV10-3; j_gene: TRBJ2-3; abundance: medium-sized
CDR3aa: CASSPRTGTNTGELFF; CDR3nt: TGTGCCAGCAGCCCCCGGACGGGGACCAACACCGGGGAGCTGTTTTTT; d_gene: -; v_gene: TRBV9; j_gene: TRBJ2-2; abundance: -
CDR3aa: CAIRWTDRDINEQYF; CDR3nt: TGTGCCATCAGGTGGACGGACAGGGACATCAACGAGCAGTACTTC; d_gene: TRBD1; v_gene: TRBV10-3; j_gene: TRBJ2-7; abundance: -
CDR3aa: CASSLGRRVYEQYF; CDR3nt: TGTGCCAGCAGTTTAGGGCGGAGGGTCTACGAGCAGTACTTC; d_gene: -; v_gene: TRBV12-3/TRBV12-4; j_gene: TRBJ2-7; abundance: many
CDR3aa: CASSVKVGTEASF; CDR3nt: TGTGCCAGCAGTGTTAAAGTGGGCACTGAAGCTTCCTTT; d_gene: -; v_gene: TRBV6-4; j_gene: TRBJ1-1; abundance: -
CDR3aa: CASSSMTGSSYNEQFF; CDR3nt: TGTGCCAGCAGCTCTATGACAGGAAGCTCCTACAATGAGCAGTTCTTC; d_gene: -; v_gene: TRBV7-2; j_gene: TRBJ2-1; abundance: many
CDR3aa: CASSTRLGGSRPNSPLHF; CDR3nt: TGTGCCAGTAGTACAAGGTTGGGGGGCTCAAGACCGAATTCACCCCTCCACTTT; d_gene: -; v_gene: TRBV19; j_gene: TRBJ1-6; abundance: -
CDR3aa: CSVVRLAGNNEQFF; CDR3nt: TGCAGCGTTGTTCGGCTAGCGGGAAACAATGAGCAGTTCTTC; d_gene: TRBD2; v_gene: TRBV29-1; j_gene: TRBJ2-1; abundance: -
CDR3aa: CASSLAVDQPQHF; CDR3nt: TGTGCCAGCAGCTTAGCGGTCGATCAGCCCCAGCATTTT; d_gene: -; v_gene: TRBV7-6; j_gene: TRBJ1-5; abundance: once
CDR3aa: CVPSFVRRNGEAFF; CDR3nt: TGTGTGCCATCGTTCGTGCGGCGGAACGGCGAAGCTTTCTTT; d_gene: -; v_gene: TRBV10-3; j_gene: TRBJ1-1; abundance: once
CDR3aa: CASSRTGGHTEAFF; CDR3nt: TGTGCCAGCAGTAGGACAGGGGGGCACACTGAAGCTTTCTTT; d_gene: TRBD1; v_gene: TRBV2; j_gene: TRBJ1-1; abundance: medium-sized
CDR3aa: CASSYSTGGAGQPQHF; CDR3nt: TGTGCCAGCAGCTACTCGACAGGGGGCGCAGGGCAGCCCCAGCATTTT; d_gene: TRBD1; v_gene: TRBV2; j_gene: TRBJ1-5; abundance: many
CDR3aa: CATSAHLAGRGQETQYF; CDR3nt: TGTGCCACCAGTGCCCACCTAGCGGGGCGGGGCCAAGAGACCCAGTACTTC; d_gene: TRBD2; v_gene: TRBV24-1; j_gene: TRBJ2-5; abundance: -
CDR3aa: CATSDLALAGAPDTQYF; CDR3nt: TGTGCCACCAGTGATTTGGCGCTAGCGGGAGCACCAGATACGCAGTATTTT; d_gene: TRBD2; v_gene: TRBV24-1; j_gene: TRBJ2-3; abundance: once
CDR3aa: CASSPLGLAGESTDTQYF; CDR3nt: TGTGCCAGCAGCCCCCTGGGACTAGCGGGAGAGAGCACAGATACGCAGTATTTT; d_gene: TRBD2; v_gene: TRBV4-2; j_gene: TRBJ2-3; abundance: many
CDR3aa: CRAQTSRQFYEQHF; CDR3nt: TGCCGTGCTCAAACCTCTCGCCAGTTCTACGAGCAGCACTTC; d_gene: -; v_gene: TRBV20-1; j_gene: TRBJ2-7; abundance: -
CDR3aa: CASSKSQGFDQPQHF; CDR3nt: TGTGCCAGCAGTAAGTCTCAGGGTTTTGATCAGCCCCAGCATTTT; d_gene: -; v_gene: TRBV12-3/TRBV12-4; j_gene: TRBJ1-5; abundance: many
CDR3aa: CASSLDQSSYEQYF; CDR3nt: TGTGCCAGCAGCTTAGACCAAAGCTCCTACGAGCAGTACTTC; d_gene: -; v_gene: TRBV11-2; j_gene: TRBJ2-7; abundance: few
CDR3aa: CAWKHNKGSYNSPLHF; CDR3nt: TGTGCCTGGAAACATAACAAGGGCTCCTATAATTCACCCCTCCACTTT; d_gene: -; v_gene: TRBV30; j_gene: TRBJ1-6; abundance: many
CDR3aa: CASWRSTGTDTEAFF; CDR3nt: TGTGCCAGTTGGAGATCGACAGGGACGGACACTGAAGCTTTCTTT; d_gene: TRBD1; v_gene: TRBV19; j_gene: TRBJ1-1; abundance: -
CDR3aa: CASSSRGYEQFF; CDR3nt: TGTGCCAGCAGCTCAAGGGGGTATGAGCAGTTCTTC; d_gene: -; v_gene: TRBV7-6; j_gene: TRBJ2-1; abundance: -
CDR3aa: CASSSRQGSNSPLHF; CDR3nt: TGTGCCAGCAGCTCTAGACAGGGCAGCAATTCACCCCTCCACTTT; d_gene: TRBD1; v_gene: TRBV29-1; j_gene: TRBJ1-6; abundance: -
CDR3aa: CASSPTGGLAAEQFF; CDR3nt: TGCGCCAGCAGCCCAACAGGGGGACTAGCGGCCGAGCAGTTCTTC; d_gene: TRBD2; v_gene: TRBV12-3/TRBV12-4; j_gene: TRBJ2-1; abundance: -
CDR3aa: CASSVFLDRPHYGYTF; CDR3nt: TGTGCTAGCAGCGTCTTCCTGGACAGACCCCACTATGGCTACACCTTC; d_gene: -; v_gene: TRBV7-7; j_gene: TRBJ1-2; abundance: many
CDR3aa: CASSIGLTDGYTF; CDR3nt: TGTGCCAGTAGTATAGGTCTAACAGATGGCTACACCTTC; d_gene: -; v_gene: TRBV19; j_gene: TRBJ1-2; abundance: few
CDR3aa: CATKLRGGETQYF; CDR3nt: TGTGCCACCAAACTCAGGGGCGGAGAGACCCAGTACTTC; d_gene: -; v_gene: TRBV2; j_gene: TRBJ2-5; abundance: -
CDR3aa: CAINQGGNTGEQYF; CDR3nt: TGTGCCATCAATCAGGGGGGTAACACCGGGGAGCAGTACTTC; d_gene: -; v_gene: TRBV19; j_gene: TRBJ2-7; abundance: -
CDR3aa: CASNLAGGGTYEQYF; CDR3nt: TGTGCCAGCAACCTAGCGGGGGGCGGAACCTACGAGCAGTACTTC; d_gene: TRBD2; v_gene: TRBV2; j_gene: TRBJ2-7; abundance: few